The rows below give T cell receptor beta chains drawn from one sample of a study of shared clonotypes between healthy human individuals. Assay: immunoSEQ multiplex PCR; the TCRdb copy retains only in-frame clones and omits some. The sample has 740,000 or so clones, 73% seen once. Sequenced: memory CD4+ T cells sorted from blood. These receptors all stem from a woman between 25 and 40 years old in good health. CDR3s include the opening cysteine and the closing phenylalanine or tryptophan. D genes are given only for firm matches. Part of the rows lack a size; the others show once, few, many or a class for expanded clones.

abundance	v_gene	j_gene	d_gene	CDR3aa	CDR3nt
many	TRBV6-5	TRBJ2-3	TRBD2	CASSLAGSTDTQYF	TGTGCCAGCAGCTTAGCGGGTAGCACAGATACGCAGTATTTT
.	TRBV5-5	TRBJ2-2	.	CASSPGRRNTGELFF	TGTGCCAGCAGCCCGGGGCGAAGGAACACCGGGGAGCTGTTTTTT
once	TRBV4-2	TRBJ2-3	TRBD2	CASSQAASGSWDTQYF	TGTGCCAGCAGCCAAGCGGCTAGCGGGAGTTGGGATACGCAGTATTTT
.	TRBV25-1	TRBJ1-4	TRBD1	CASSEIRTGELTNEKLFF	TGTGCCAGCAGTGAGATTAGGACAGGGGAGTTGACTAATGAAAAACTGTTTTTT
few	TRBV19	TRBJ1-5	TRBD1	CASSAHRGRTSNQPQHF	TGTGCCAGTAGTGCGCACAGGGGGCGCACGAGCAATCAGCCCCAGCATTTT
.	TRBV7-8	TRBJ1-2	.	CASSLRGIQGYTF	TGTGCCAGCAGCCTAAGGGGAATCCAAGGCTACACCTTC
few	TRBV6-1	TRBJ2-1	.	CASSDTGSGGYNEQFF	TGTGCCAGCAGTGACACAGGGTCCGGGGGGTACAATGAGCAGTTCTTC
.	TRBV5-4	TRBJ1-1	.	CASSYAPGAANTEAFF	TGTGCCAGCAGCTATGCACCGGGAGCCGCGAACACTGAAGCTTTCTTT
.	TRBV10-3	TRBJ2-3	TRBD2	CAISDQRLAGGIDTQYF	TGTGCCATCAGTGACCAACGACTAGCGGGAGGGATAGATACGCAGTATTTT
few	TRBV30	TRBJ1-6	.	CAWSPMSSYNSPLHF	TGTGCCTGGAGTCCTATGAGCTCCTATAATTCACCCCTCCACTTT
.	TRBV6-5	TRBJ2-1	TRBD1	CASSYDRGRVNEQFF	TGTGCCAGCAGTTACGACAGGGGGCGCGTAAATGAGCAGTTCTTC
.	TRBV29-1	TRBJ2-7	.	CSVEGAGYEQYF	TGCAGCGTTGAAGGAGCAGGGTACGAGCAGTACTTC
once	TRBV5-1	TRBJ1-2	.	CASSFGYGGGHYGYTF	TGCGCCAGCAGCTTTGGTTATGGTGGGGGCCACTATGGCTACACCTTC
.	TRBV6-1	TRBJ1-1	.	CASSEAPGAVNTEAFF	TGTGCCAGCAGTGAAGCGCCTGGGGCGGTTAACACTGAAGCTTTCTTT
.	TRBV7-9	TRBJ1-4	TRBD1	CASSLGRRQGNEKLFF	TGTGCCAGCAGCTTAGGGAGAAGACAGGGGAATGAAAAACTGTTTTTT
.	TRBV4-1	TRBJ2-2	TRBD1	CASSPPKPGTANTGELFF	TGCGCCAGCAGCCCACCGAAACCCGGGACAGCAAACACCGGGGAGCTGTTTTTT
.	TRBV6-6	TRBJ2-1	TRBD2	CASSYAGLAREQFF	TGTGCCAGCAGTTACGCAGGACTAGCGCGTGAGCAGTTCTTC
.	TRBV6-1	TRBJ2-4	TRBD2	CASSDREALKNIQYF	TGTGCCAGCAGTGATCGGGAGGCCCTCAAAAACATTCAGTACTTC
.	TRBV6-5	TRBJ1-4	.	CASSYAVNEKLFF	TGTGCCAGCAGTTATGCGGTTAATGAAAAACTGTTTTTT
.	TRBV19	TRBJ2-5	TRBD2	CASSIALAGGETQYF	TGTGCCAGTAGTATAGCACTAGCGGGAGGGGAGACCCAGTACTTC
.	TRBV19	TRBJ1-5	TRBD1	CASSNRGQGAGSNQPQHF	TGTGCCAGTAGTAATAGGGGACAGGGGGCCGGTAGCAATCAGCCCCAGCATTTT
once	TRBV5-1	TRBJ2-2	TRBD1	CASSFSGQDFGELFF	TGCGCCAGCAGCTTCTCGGGACAGGACTTCGGGGAGCTGTTTTTT
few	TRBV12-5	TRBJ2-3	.	CASGLVRGTDTQYF	TGTGCTAGTGGTTTGGTACGTGGCACAGATACGCAGTATTTT
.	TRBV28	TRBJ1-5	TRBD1	CASSLPDRATRQPQHF	TGTGCCAGCAGTTTACCCGACAGGGCCACGCGACAGCCCCAGCATTTT
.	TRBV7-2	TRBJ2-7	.	CASSLGWSSSYEQYF	TGTGCCAGCAGCTTAGGGTGGAGTTCCTCCTACGAGCAGTACTTC